Included here is one T cell receptor beta chain sequence, with context. These data originate in a study of blood T cell repertoires in COVID-19. Study background: T cells, B-cell-depleted T cells, or PBMCs supplied cDNA or gDNA.

Authors' processing steps: For nucleated cells, counts were estimated from reference gene primer amplification. The assay was immunoSEQ multiplex PCR, and TCRdb's table has in-frame clones only and misses some. V, J and clone size were drawn from that table, and D and trimming were deduced from the DNA. The table records 34,000 or so clones, 75% to 90% of them present only once. The V end was cut by 5 bases, the J end by 1 base, with 11 bases between. Per the germline V gene, CDR1 is SGHAT and CDR2 is FQNNGV. This CDR3 spans 14 amino acids. The chain is built from TRBV11-2 and TRBJ1-1, with D maybe TRBD1 (6 bases). The TCR was taken from a man in his sixties with active COVID-19. Sequencing input: peripheral blood. For the CDR3, the DNA is TGTGCCAGCAGCCCATCGGGACAGAACACTGAAGCTTTCTTT. Its translation is CASSPSGQNTEAFF.